The 9 T cell receptor beta chains below come from one sample, sequenced in a study of blood T cell repertoires in COVID-19. Method: immunoSEQ multiplex PCR; TCRdb's copy keeps in-frame clones and lacks some. The sample carries fewer than 200,000 clones, about 85% recorded once. What was sequenced was peripheral blood. The source is a man aged 60 to 75 with acute or convalescent COVID-19.

The V gene is TRBV5-1, the J gene TRBJ2-3, with 10 positions matching TRBD2. This CDR3 is 15 amino acids long. Looked up from germline, CDR1 is SGHRS and CDR2 is YFSETQ. Losses at the gene ends were 4 bases for V and 1 base for J; bases not matched to a gene: 3. The CDR3 is CASSDGTSGTDTQYF. The CDR3 coding sequence is TGCGCCAGCAGCGACGGGACTAGCGGCACAGATACGCAGTATTTT.

This chain uses TRBV18 with TRBJ2-7, with D perhaps TRBD1 (5 bases). This CDR3 comprises 14 residues. Trimming took off 3 bases at V and 7 bases at J, with 16 bases between the two ends. Germline values: CDR1 KGHSH, CDR2 LQKENI. The CDR3, as DNA: TGTGCCAGCTCACCTACAGGAACCTACGGGGAGCAGTACGTC. Translation gives CASSPTGTYGEQYV.

V gene TRBV11-2 combines with J gene TRBJ2-2, with TRBD2 matching 7 bases. Germline V gives CDR1 SGHAT, CDR2 FQNNGV. The CDR3 is 15 amino acids. Losses at the gene ends were 1 base for V and 5 bases for J; bases not matched to a gene: 4. CDR3 sequence (DNA): TGTGCCAGCAGCTTAGGCGGACTAGTGACCGGGGAGCTGTTTTTT. Translated: CASSLGGLVTGELFF.

V usage is TRBV5-1 and J usage is TRBJ1-2; D is uncertain. Germline lookup yields CDR1 SGHRS and CDR2 YFSETQ. Trimming took off 1 base at V and 4 bases at J, with 14 bases between the two ends. CDR3 size: 15 residues. As DNA, the CDR3 is TGCGCCAGCAGCTTGTTGTCCTCTAGAGCCTATGGCTACACCTTC. Its translation: CASSLLSSRAYGYTF.

The chain is built from TRBV18 and TRBJ1-1; D ambiguous. CDR1 is KGHSH, CDR2 LQKENI, per germline. With 3 bases removed from V and 2 bases from J, the gap between germline ends came to 7 bases. The CDR3 has 13 amino acids. CDR3 amino acids: CASSPNRNTEAFF. The CDR3 DNA follows: TGTGCCAGCTCACCGAACAGAAACACTGAAGCTTTCTTT.

The gene calls are TRBV29-1 and TRBJ1-1; D uncertain. Trimming stripped 1 base from V and 0 bases from J, with 9 bases between. This CDR3 region has 14 residues. Germline V CDR1 and CDR2: SQVTM, ANQGSEA. As DNA, the CDR3 is TGCAGCGTTGAAGGACTCCGCATGAACACTGAAGCTTTCTTT. It yields the protein CSVEGLRMNTEAFF.

The V gene is TRBV19, the J gene TRBJ1-2; D is ambiguous. This CDR3 has 15 amino acids. Germline V gene data show CDR1 as LNHDA and CDR2 as SQIVND (reference sequence). V was shortened by 8 bases and J by 3 bases, with 19 bases between the two germline ends. CDR3: CASSTLAPEDYGYTF. For the CDR3, the DNA is TGTGCCAGTTCGACTCTCGCCCCGGAGGACTATGGCTACACCTTC.

The chain couples TRBV7-9 to TRBJ2-5; 9 nucleotides agree with TRBD1. Per the germline V gene, CDR1 is SEHNR and CDR2 is FQNEAQ (reference sequence). The CDR3 is 13 amino acids. With V trimmed by 6 bases and J by 6 bases, 5 bases remained unmatched. CDR3 DNA sequence: TGTGCCAGCAGGCCGGGACAGGGAAAGACCCAGTACTTC. Its protein product is CASRPGQGKTQYF.

The V call is TRBV6-5, the J call TRBJ1-2; possibly TRBD1 for D (5 bases). V was cut by 6 bases and J by 7 bases, with 15 bases left in between. The V gene's germline CDR1 is MNHEY and CDR2 SVGAGI. CDR3 length equals 13 residues. The CDR3 coding sequence is TGTGCCAGCAGGGGGCTAGGGTACGCTGGCTACACCTTC. This sequence encodes CASRGLGYAGYTF.